This T cell receptor beta chain was profiled in a study of cytomegalovirus exposure and HLA in healthy donors. In the study overall: Out of 150 million to 200 million T cells, an earlier analysis found 117 million unique TCR beta sequences in total.

Whole-study findings and limits: A later analysis appeared to link common viral pathogens to several of the most significant clusters. There were a few CMV-associated chains whose specificity for CMV antigens was confirmed in vitro.

PCR employed 60 Vbeta and 13 Jbeta primers. Under the authors' procedure: An analysis performed later counted 72 million or so unique TCR beta chains (roughly 11 million of them shared). The table came from immunoSEQ multiplex PCR; TCRdb's copy has only in-frame clones and leaves some out. That table gives V, J and clone size, and the DNA gave D and trimming. The sample includes some 180,000 clones, around 84% of them seen just once. The CDR3 runs 16 residues. Germline CDR1 MNHNY, CDR2 SVGAGI (reference sequence). J lost 0 bases, V lost 3 bases, and 4 bases had no gene match. Remarks on this clone: As yet, its antigen is unknown.

V and J are TRBV6-6 and TRBJ1-5, with 8 bases aligning to TRBD1. Sample: PBMCs. This clonotype was obtained from a girl aged 2 to 10 in good health and CMV-seropositive. CDR3 coding DNA: TGTGCCAGCAGTTATGGGACAGGCTATAGCAATCAGCCCCAGCATTTT. This translates into CASSYGTGYSNQPQHF.